The clone carrying this T cell receptor beta chain has ten or more counts. The antigen is not known. The read is 3 residues too short to cover the CDR3 end, so that end is filled in from the germline J gene. CVID and control samples used equivalent genomic DNA input. Here immunoSEQ multiplex PCR was the method, and the copy in TCRdb shows in-frame clones only, minus some. Recorded here are about 66,000 clones, none singletons. The sample originates from a study of T cell clonality in common variable immunodeficiency. Study findings and constraints: CVID subjects had higher TCRbeta clonality than healthy controls, most marked in about a third. Common variable immunodeficiency TCR beta sequences reportedly had fewer deletions and N-nucleotide insertions.

V lost 0 bases and J lost 8; bases outside the gene matches: 14. The CDR3 totals 18 residues. Most patients and controls had Caucasian heritage. The TCR sequence derives from a person aged 18 to 75 in good health. The source material was peripheral blood mononuclear cells. The chain carries TRBV12-3 or TRBV12-4 and TRBJ2-4, with 9 positions matching TRBD2. CDR3 bases read: TGTGCCAGCAGTTTAGCGCTTATGGTAGCGGGAGAATTGGACATT. Translation gives CASSLALMVAGELDI. The complete CDR3 reads CASSLALMVAGELDIQYF.